This passage covers 8 T cell receptor beta chains from one sample sequenced in a study of blood T cell repertoires in COVID-19. Assay: immunoSEQ multiplex PCR; the TCRdb copy retains only in-frame clones and omits some. The sample comprises some 130,000 clones, 84% of which are singletons, and about 13% rests with the top ten. Sequences were obtained from peripheral blood. These receptors came from a human donor in a cohort sampled during active COVID-19.

V is TRBV3-1 (or the pseudogene TRBV3-2) and J is TRBJ2-3, with D uncertain. With 4 bases removed from V and 7 bases from J, the gap between germline ends came to 6 bases. The CDR3 totals 11 residues. From germline, CDR1 is LGHDT and CDR2 YNNKEL (reference sequence). The CDR3 region is CASSPGYTQYF. The CDR3 DNA sequence: TGTGCCAGCAGCCCCGGGTATACGCAGTATTTT.

The J gene is TRBJ2-1, the V gene TRBV10-3; D perhaps matches TRBD1 (6 bases). Germline V CDR1 and CDR2: ENHRY, SYGVKD. This CDR3 has 14 amino acids. V shed 9 bases and J shed 0 bases, with 12 bases lying between them. The DNA for the CDR3 is TGTGCCATTCGGACAGCCAACTCCTACAATGAGCAGTTCTTC. Its translation is CAIRTANSYNEQFF.

The J gene is TRBJ1-2, the V gene TRBV7-8; D not certain. The length of the CDR3 is 15 residues. The germline V gene has CDR1 SGHVS and CDR2 FQNEAQ. V lost 5 bases and J 1 base, leaving 14 bases between the germline ends. The CDR3 DNA reads as TGTGCCAGCAGCAATACACGGAGGTTTAACTATGGCTACACCTTC. Protein: CASSNTRRFNYGYTF.

This chain connects TRBV6-6 to TRBJ1-1, with 7 bases that match TRBD1. The CDR3 has 16 residues. Germline CDR1 reads MNHNY; CDR2 reads SVGAGI (reference sequence). V lost 5 bases to trimming and J lost 5 bases; unmatched junction nucleotides: 14. The CDR3 DNA reads TGTGCCAGCAGTAAAGGGACAGACAATGAGGGGACTGAAGCTTTCTTT. Its translation: CASSKGTDNEGTEAFF.

In its sample, this clone was seen once. This sequence joins TRBV5-6 and TRBJ1-2; 11 nucleotides align to TRBD1. V dropped 4 bases and J dropped 6; count of bases not matched to a gene: 5. Germline values: CDR1 SGHDT, CDR2 YYEEEE. The CDR3 extends over 14 amino acids. CDR3 sequence reads: CASSRDRGLHGYTF. The CDR3 DNA sequence: TGTGCCAGCAGCCGGGACAGGGGGTTACATGGCTACACCTTC.

This clone has just a few counts. This chain links TRBV4-1 with TRBJ1-1, with 9 nucleotides matching TRBD1. J gave up 4 bases and V 3 bases, and 12 bases lay outside the gene matches. Germline V gene lookup returns CDR1 MGHRA and CDR2 YSYEKL. The CDR3 is made up of 17 amino acids. CDR3: CASSHLPGQGDGTEAFF. The DNA for the CDR3 is TGCGCCAGCAGCCATCTGCCGGGACAGGGAGATGGCACTGAAGCTTTCTTT.

The rearrangement uses TRBV27 and TRBJ1-3; D is possibly TRBD1 (6 bases). CDR1 is MNHEY, CDR2 SMNVEV, per germline (reference sequence). V shed 6 bases and J shed 0 bases, with 15 bases lying between them. The CDR3 sequence is 16 residues long. CDR3 DNA: TGTGCCAGCAGCGCCGGGAGGGGGTACTCTGGAAACACCATATATTTT. It is translated as CASSAGRGYSGNTIYF.

This clone has only one observation. The V call is TRBV6-5, the J call TRBJ1-3; maybe TRBD1 (5 bases). Germline V CDR1 and CDR2: MNHEY, SVGAGI. Trimming cost V 6 bases and J 0 bases, with 9 bases left between them. The CDR3 runs to 14 residues. The CDR3 nucleotides are TGTGCCAGCAGCAGGGATAACTCTGGAAACACCATATATTTT. Residues: CASSRDNSGNTIYF.